This T cell receptor (beta chain) was retrieved from a study of CD4 T cells in relation to SARS-CoV-2 and coronaviruses (dated by TCRdb to the early 2020s). General notes on the study: In the ViraFEST assay, PBMCs were grown with antigen for around ten days, and TCR beta CDR3s were then sequenced to identify antigen-specific clonal expansions. An HIV-1 Nef peptide pool or a no-peptide culture served as the negative reference condition. Patient-derived lymphoblastoid cell lines were used to map the HLA restriction of shared crossreactive spike epitopes. At the level of individual TCR clonotypes, the study evaluated whether memory CD4+ T cells crossreact between the spike proteins of SARS-CoV-2 and those of common cold coronaviruses. The Adaptive Biotechnologies TCR-sequencing kit was used for samples from a few pre-COVID donors and for the naive versus memory experiments, whereas the other data were Illumina-based. Expansion assays from other donors in the study were sequenced with a different, Illumina-based TCR-beta assay. The research as a whole found: Small numbers of patients and of tested TCRs were a limitation of the study. In about 60% of donors, memory CD4+ clonotypes turned up that crossrecognized SARS-CoV-2 and at least one common cold coronavirus spike. Since the crossreactivity analysis centred on spike protein, crossreactivity against other viral proteins was not assessed. Compared with monoreactive clones, crossreactive clones had significantly weaker SARS-CoV-2-driven expansion, a result consistent with antigenic imprinting. Pre-pandemic and post-infection samples were not both contributed by any donor, so tracing of the source of pre-existing responses was limited.

Libraries were prepared through the immunoSEQ multiplex PCR assay. The authors' pipeline ran thus. During preprocessing, nonproductive sequences were removed, along with CDR3s that did not begin with C, did not end with F or W, or were shorter than 7 amino acids. The MANAFEST web app was used to call antigen-specific clonotypes on the basis of expansion compared with the reference and with other culture wells. A clone was considered positive if significant expansion relative to the reference culture was observed in 2 of 3 replicate wells at an FDR below 0.05. A further requirement for positive clones was significant expansion compared with all other tandem wells, along with an odds ratio above 5. CDR3 homology was measured as pairwise Levenshtein distance, computed with the stringdist R package after trimming three terminal residues from each end. TCRdb limited this immuneACCESS table to in-frame rearrangements with V and J called. A share of clones is missing; checked studies link under half to unresolved V genes, and the rest is unexplained. That table is the source of V, J and clone size, and D and trimming were worked out from the DNA. For this sample there are 25,000 to 30,000 clones; 74% appear just once. The ten largest make up under 30% of the sample.

CD4+ T cells from unexposed donors were collected before the COVID-19 pandemic (2011-2018). After around ten days of culture, CD4+ T cells were isolated with the EasySep CD4+ T cell isolation kit. As cell numbers permitted, CD4+ T cells from unexposed donors were tested for reactivity to SARS-CoV-2 S and N and to four common cold coronavirus spike pools. Each well held millions of PBMCs cultured in IMDM containing 5% human AB serum and about 11 IU/ml IL-2. Half of the culture medium was replaced with fresh IL-2-containing medium on days 3 and 7. Triplicate replicate wells were generally used for each peptide culture condition. Leukapheresis product for the unexposed donors was bought commercially. Ficoll-Paque PLUS gradient centrifugation was used to isolate PBMCs from leukapheresis product or whole blood. PBMCs were either used fresh in the expansion assay or cryopreserved at -140 degrees C. The QIAamp Micro DNA Kit was used to extract genomic DNA from the CD4+ T cells.

About this clone: Its antigen specificity is not known. No base quality information exists; no much larger clone differs at one position.

Unmatched junction bases come to 8, with V trimmed by 1 base and J by 4 bases. CDR1 LGHDT and CDR2 YNNKEL were looked up in the germline V gene (reference sequence). The CDR3 starts with the cysteine, ends with the phenylalanine, and has 17 residues. Of all the DNA, just the CDR3 is kept, 51 bases in frame from base 1. The rearranged chain carries TRBV3-1 (or the pseudogene TRBV3-2) and TRBJ1-2; the central 11 bases match TRBD1. Sequenced material: CD4+ T cells from PBMCs, cultured in vitro. The TCR sequence derives from a human donor in good health. The DNA is TGTGCCAGCAGCCAAGGGGGGACAGGGGGTACCAGCTATGGCTACACCTTC. Translated, this is CASSQGGTGGTSYGYTF.